These T cell receptor beta chains were read from a single sample in a study of T cells in Graves' hyperthyroidism and ophthalmopathy. TCRdb analysed the multiplex PCR reads with MiXCR anew, one entry per CDR3 protein. The repertoire holds more than 75,000 distinct CDR3 sequences, with around 50% as singletons. The sequencing sample was made of blood. The receptors come from a woman aged 40 to 50 with Graves' hyperthyroidism. The CDR3 runs from the conserved cysteine through the conserved F or W. D genes are given only for firm matches. Size values are once, few and many counts, or a class for expanded clones, and some rows have none.

>NA|TRBJ2-3|NA|TRBV12-3/TRBV12-4|13
TGTGCCAGCAGTTTACAGACGGCAGATACGCAGTATTTT
CASSLQTADTQYF
>TRBD1|TRBJ1-2|NA|TRBV7-3|14
TGTGCCAGCAGCCGGACAGGGGGGGGCTATGGCTACACCTTC
CASSRTGGGYGYTF
>TRBD1|TRBJ2-7|NA|TRBV20-1|13
TGCAGCACCCCCGGGACAGGGGACTACGAGCAGTACTTC
CSTPGTGDYEQYF
>NA|TRBJ1-1|many|TRBV5-1|13
TGCGCCAGCGCCTGGGGGGGGAACACTGAAGCTTTCTTT
CASAWGGNTEAFF
>TRBD2|TRBJ2-7|NA|TRBV20-1|12
TGCAGTGTCGGGGGGGGGACCGACGAGCAGTACTTC
CSVGGGTDEQYF
>TRBD1|TRBJ1-2|many|TRBV5-1|16
TGCGCCAGCAGCTGGGGGACAGGGATATCGATTTTTGGCTACACCTTC
CASSWGTGISIFGYTF
>TRBD2|TRBJ2-2|NA|TRBV7-8|11
TGTGCCACGCGGGAGTACGGGGAGCTGTTTTTT
CATREYGELFF
>TRBD1|TRBJ1-1|NA|TRBV7-2|13
TGTGCCAGCAGCTTCATCGGGGACAGGGTGGCTTTCTTT
CASSFIGDRVAFF
>NA|TRBJ2-5|NA|TRBV3-1|10
TGTGCCAGCAGCCTCCGGGGACAGTACTTC
CASSLRGQYF
>NA|TRBJ2-2|NA|TRBV29-1|13
TGCAGCTTCTGGACCATGAACACCGGGGAGCTGTTTTTT
CSFWTMNTGELFF
>TRBD2|TRBJ2-2|NA|TRBV6-5|14
TGTGCCAGCAGTTTAGCGGGAGACGCCGGGGAGCTGTTTTTT
CASSLAGDAGELFF
>NA|TRBJ1-1|NA|TRBV28|13
TGTGCCAGCAGGCTGGGGGTACACACTGAAGCTTTCTTT
CASRLGVHTEAFF
>TRBD2|TRBJ2-7|many|TRBV5-1|15
TGCGCCAGCAGCGTACTAGCGGGAGGGCCTCGAGAGCAGTACTTC
CASSVLAGGPREQYF
>NA|TRBJ1-2|many|TRBV9|12
TGTGCCAGCAGCGTAGCAGGGCATGGCTACACCTTC
CASSVAGHGYTF
>TRBD1|TRBJ1-1|few|TRBV20-1|12
TGCAGTGCGCAGGACAGGGACAGGGTGGCTTTCTTT
CSAQDRDRVAFF
>NA|TRBJ1-1|NA|TRBV2|14
TGTGCCAGCAGCAAGGCGGGGGGAAACACTGAAGCTTTCTTT
CASSKAGGNTEAFF